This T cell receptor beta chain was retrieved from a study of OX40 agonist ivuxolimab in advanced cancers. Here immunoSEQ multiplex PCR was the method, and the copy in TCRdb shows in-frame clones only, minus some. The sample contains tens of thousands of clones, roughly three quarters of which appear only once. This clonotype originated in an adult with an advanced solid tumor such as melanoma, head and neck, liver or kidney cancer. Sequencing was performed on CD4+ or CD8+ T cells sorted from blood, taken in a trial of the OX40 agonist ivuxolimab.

The DNA of the CDR3 is TGTGCCACAGGGACCGTCTACGAGCAGTACTTC. Translation gives CATGTVYEQYF. V and J are TRBV28 and TRBJ2-7; TRBD1 or TRBD2 may be the D gene (5 bases each). The CDR3 has 11 residues. Germline lookup yields CDR1 MDHEN and CDR2 SYDVKM. Trimming pared 10 bases from V and 3 bases from J, leaving 10 bases between.